Listed below are T cell receptor beta chains from one sample, sequenced in a study of T cells expressing NK-cell markers. TCRdb re-analyzed the 5' RACE reads; it lists each CDR3 protein once, without DNA. The sample data list 300,000 to 500,000 distinct CDR3 sequences. Sequenced: blood T cells: a sorted CD56 or NKG2C T cell subset, CD4+ or CD8+ T cells, or bulk PBMC T cells (not recorded which). The receptor source for this set is a woman in her forties or fifties in good health. The CDR3 runs from the conserved cysteine through the conserved F or W.

j_gene: TRBJ2-2
v_gene: TRBV12-3/TRBV12-4
CDR3aa: CASSFISDRAIRNTGELFF

j_gene: TRBJ2-7
v_gene: TRBV5-1
CDR3aa: CASSSTGGVYEQYF

j_gene: TRBJ1-6
v_gene: TRBV12-3/TRBV12-4
CDR3aa: CASSSLGGTDYNSPLHF

j_gene: TRBJ2-1
v_gene: TRBV10-2
CDR3aa: CASTRSNEQFF

j_gene: TRBJ2-5
v_gene: TRBV7-9
CDR3aa: CASSPPGQGSETQYF

j_gene: TRBJ2-2
v_gene: TRBV12-3/TRBV12-4
CDR3aa: CASTLVIGTSGRASGELFF

j_gene: TRBJ2-2
v_gene: TRBV11-2
CDR3aa: CASSLLGGNTGELFF

j_gene: TRBJ2-7
v_gene: TRBV20-1
CDR3aa: CSASGRFSYEQYF

j_gene: TRBJ2-1
v_gene: TRBV3-1
CDR3aa: CASSLVREGQFF

j_gene: TRBJ2-1
v_gene: TRBV5-1
CDR3aa: CASSSGGNNEQFF

j_gene: TRBJ2-1
v_gene: TRBV7-8
CDR3aa: CASSRASGNGEQFF

j_gene: TRBJ1-2
v_gene: TRBV12-3/TRBV12-4
CDR3aa: CASSRDRGLDGYTF

j_gene: TRBJ2-2
v_gene: TRBV12-3/TRBV12-4
CDR3aa: CASSLRFTPNTGELFF

j_gene: TRBJ1-1
v_gene: TRBV12-3/TRBV12-4
CDR3aa: CASSTSGTGTPNTEAFF

j_gene: TRBJ2-1
v_gene: TRBV4-1
CDR3aa: CASSQDRPAPQFF

j_gene: TRBJ2-6
v_gene: TRBV5-5
CDR3aa: CASSTHPSGAGANVLTF

j_gene: TRBJ2-3
v_gene: TRBV5-1
CDR3aa: CASRGDTDTQYF

j_gene: TRBJ1-4
v_gene: TRBV29-1
CDR3aa: CSVGPATNEKLFF

j_gene: TRBJ2-7
v_gene: TRBV7-8
CDR3aa: CASSQDRGPEQYF

j_gene: TRBJ1-1
v_gene: TRBV6-5
CDR3aa: CASRLGGALEAFF

j_gene: TRBJ2-2
v_gene: TRBV12-3/TRBV12-4
CDR3aa: CASSLMAPGTGELFF

j_gene: TRBJ2-7
v_gene: TRBV7-2
CDR3aa: CASSLGGGPYYEQYF

j_gene: TRBJ2-7
v_gene: TRBV7-9
CDR3aa: CASSLWVAGDYEQYF

j_gene: TRBJ1-4
v_gene: TRBV29-1
CDR3aa: CSAGPKGEKLFF

j_gene: TRBJ2-1
v_gene: TRBV20-1
CDR3aa: CSARDHEAHNEQFF

j_gene: TRBJ1-1
v_gene: TRBV10-3
CDR3aa: CAISAQGGSNTEAFF

j_gene: TRBJ1-3
v_gene: TRBV20-1
CDR3aa: CSARGDRGQGNTIYF

j_gene: TRBJ2-5
v_gene: TRBV12-3/TRBV12-4
CDR3aa: CASSYDNIQETQYF

j_gene: TRBJ1-2
v_gene: TRBV10-3
CDR3aa: CAISESDDAGGYTF

j_gene: TRBJ1-1
v_gene: TRBV5-1
CDR3aa: CASSHKPGNTEAFF

j_gene: TRBJ1-1
v_gene: TRBV12-3/TRBV12-4
CDR3aa: CASSGGRLTEAFF

j_gene: TRBJ2-4
v_gene: TRBV29-1
CDR3aa: CSVLTPPGPSQYF

j_gene: TRBJ2-7
v_gene: TRBV5-1
CDR3aa: CASRDYLLNEQYF